The 6 T cell receptor beta chains reported below all come from one sample, sequenced in a study of CD8 T cells in ankylosing spondylitis. Their antigens are not known. MiXCR, applied by TCRdb to the 5' RACE reads, yields one record per CDR3 protein. The sample records hundreds of thousands of distinct CDR3 sequences, about 12% being singletons. Study findings and constraints: Seemingly distinctive of ankylosing spondylitis blood was a TCR beta motif formed by eight highly homologous variants.

The sequencing input was blood, either unsorted or a sorted T cell fraction (not recorded which). Receptors were obtained from a male donor with ankylosing spondylitis.

In this sample, this clonotype turned up a few times. The chain is built from TRBV27 and TRBJ1-5; D is unresolved. Trimming left V 7 bases short and J 7 bases short, with 14 bases between. This CDR3 region has 13 residues. Per germline, CDR1 MNHEY and CDR2 SMNVEV (reference sequence). CDR3 residues: CASTGPHRQPQHF. For the CDR3, the DNA is TGTGCCAGCACCGGCCCTCATAGGCAGCCCCAGCATTTT.

This clonotype was detected a few times. The V gene is TRBV18, the J gene TRBJ2-7; 7 positions agree with TRBD2. The CDR3 runs to 16 residues. The ends lost 3 bases at V and 2 bases at J; junction bases unmatched: 10. Germline CDR1 is KGHSH and CDR2 is LQKENI. The CDR3 is CASSPLGGTYPYEQYF. For the CDR3, the DNA is TGTGCCAGCTCACCCCTCGGGGGGACGTATCCCTACGAGCAGTACTTC.

This sequence joins TRBV3-1 and TRBJ1-1; 9 bases fit TRBD1. The germline V gene encodes CDR1 LGHDT and CDR2 YNNKEL (reference sequence). The V gene end was trimmed by 7 bases and the J gene end by 4 bases; junction bases not matched to a gene: 10. The CDR3 is made up of 15 amino acids. The CDR3 spells CASTSGDRVFTEAFF. The CDR3 DNA is TGTGCCAGCACCTCGGGGGACAGGGTATTCACTGAAGCTTTCTTT.

This clonotype was recorded many times. Here the CDR3 DNA reads TGTGCCAGCAGCTTAGAGGCCGAAGTGGAGCAGTACTTC. Amino acid sequence: CASSLEAEVEQYF. This chain links TRBV7-2 with TRBJ2-7; no firm D call. The CDR3 consists of 13 residues. Germline V gives CDR1 SGHTA, CDR2 FQGNSA. The V end was cut by 1 base, the J end by 7 bases, with 11 bases between.

The rearrangement joins TRBV12-3 or TRBV12-4 to TRBJ2-3; D unclear. This CDR3 is built from 13 residues. V was trimmed by 3 bases and J by 3 bases, leaving 7 bases between them. This chain's CDR3 is CASSFSATDTQYF. DNA for the CDR3: TGTGCCAGCAGTTTCAGCGCTACAGATACGCAGTATTTT.

In this sample, this clonotype turned up a few times. A single base separates this from a much larger clone, so it may be a read error. The chain is built from TRBV7-2 and TRBJ1-1; D is ambiguous. Trimming removed 2 bases at V and 1 base at J, with 8 bases between. The length of the CDR3 is 14 residues. Germline V gene data show CDR1 as SGHTA and CDR2 as FQGNSA. The CDR3 DNA reads as TGTGCCAGCAGCTTATTGGGGTGGAACACTGAAGCTTTCTTT. Protein sequence: CASSLLGWNTEAFF.